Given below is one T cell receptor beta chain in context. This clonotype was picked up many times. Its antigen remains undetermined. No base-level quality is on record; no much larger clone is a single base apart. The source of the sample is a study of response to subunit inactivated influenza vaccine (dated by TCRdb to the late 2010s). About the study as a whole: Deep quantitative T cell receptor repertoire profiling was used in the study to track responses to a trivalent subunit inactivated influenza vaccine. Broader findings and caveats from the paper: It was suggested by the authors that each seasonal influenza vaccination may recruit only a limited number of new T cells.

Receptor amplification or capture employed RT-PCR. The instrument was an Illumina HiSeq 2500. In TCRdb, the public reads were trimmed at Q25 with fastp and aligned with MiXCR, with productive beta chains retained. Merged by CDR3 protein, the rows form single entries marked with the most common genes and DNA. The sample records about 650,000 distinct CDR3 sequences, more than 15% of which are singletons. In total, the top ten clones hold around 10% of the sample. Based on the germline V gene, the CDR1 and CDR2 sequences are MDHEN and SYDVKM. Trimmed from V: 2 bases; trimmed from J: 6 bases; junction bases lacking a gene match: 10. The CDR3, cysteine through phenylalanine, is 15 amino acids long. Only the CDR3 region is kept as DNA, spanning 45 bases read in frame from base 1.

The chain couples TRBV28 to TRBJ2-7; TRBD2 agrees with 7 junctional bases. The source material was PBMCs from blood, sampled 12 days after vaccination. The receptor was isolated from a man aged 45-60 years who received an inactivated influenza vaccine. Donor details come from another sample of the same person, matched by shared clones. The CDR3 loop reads CASSLGGSSSFEQYF. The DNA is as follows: TGTGCCAGCAGTTTAGGCGGGAGCTCCTCATTCGAGCAGTACTTC.